Below, one T cell receptor (beta chain) is given with its context. The sample originates from a study of blood T cell repertoires in COVID-19. About the study: Donors in the United States, Italy and Spain gave samples during acute or convalescent COVID-19. In each case, the material was cDNA or gDNA derived from T cells, B-cell-depleted T cells, or PBMCs.

Authors' analysis steps: Cell counts per sample came from amplifying reference gene primers. Profiling relied on immunoSEQ multiplex PCR, and the TCRdb table lists in-frame clones only, not all of them. The DNA was the basis for D and trimming; V, J and clone size are from that table. The sample consists of 150,000 to 200,000 clones, 77% of them appearing once. This CDR3 spans 14 amino acids. Germline-derived CDR1 and CDR2 are MDHEN and SYDVKM. The ends lost 7 bases at V and 3 bases at J; junction bases unmatched: 4. This sequence was found in a man between 70 and 80 years old with acute or convalescent COVID-19. The chain couples TRBV28 to TRBJ2-7; 12 nucleotides align to TRBD2. The sequenced sample consisted of peripheral blood. CDR3 region: CASNRLAGVYEQYF. CDR3 DNA sequence: TGTGCCAGCAATCGACTAGCGGGAGTCTACGAGCAGTACTTC.